One T cell receptor beta chain is described in this entry. The sample's time point: after dendritic cell vaccination, including at tumor progression/relapse. Libraries were prepared by immunoSEQ multiplex PCR; TCRdb keeps only in-frame clonotypes and omits some of them. This sample has approximately 99,000 clones; about 85% occur once, and the top ten carry roughly 5.9%. The data were obtained in a study of glioma-infiltrating T cells after dendritic cell vaccination. Trimming stripped 4 bases from V and 3 bases from J, with 12 bases between. CDR1 and CDR2 from the germline V gene are LNHNV and YYDKDF (reference sequence). CDR3 length: 14 residues.

The clonotype comes from a human donor with glioblastoma. The sample consisted of blood, taken after dendritic cell vaccination. The chain combines TRBV15 with TRBJ1-2; TRBD1 might be the D (6 bases). The CDR3 region is CATSKQQGYYGYTF. CDR3 nucleotides: TGTGCCACCAGCAAACAACAGGGCTACTATGGCTACACCTTC.